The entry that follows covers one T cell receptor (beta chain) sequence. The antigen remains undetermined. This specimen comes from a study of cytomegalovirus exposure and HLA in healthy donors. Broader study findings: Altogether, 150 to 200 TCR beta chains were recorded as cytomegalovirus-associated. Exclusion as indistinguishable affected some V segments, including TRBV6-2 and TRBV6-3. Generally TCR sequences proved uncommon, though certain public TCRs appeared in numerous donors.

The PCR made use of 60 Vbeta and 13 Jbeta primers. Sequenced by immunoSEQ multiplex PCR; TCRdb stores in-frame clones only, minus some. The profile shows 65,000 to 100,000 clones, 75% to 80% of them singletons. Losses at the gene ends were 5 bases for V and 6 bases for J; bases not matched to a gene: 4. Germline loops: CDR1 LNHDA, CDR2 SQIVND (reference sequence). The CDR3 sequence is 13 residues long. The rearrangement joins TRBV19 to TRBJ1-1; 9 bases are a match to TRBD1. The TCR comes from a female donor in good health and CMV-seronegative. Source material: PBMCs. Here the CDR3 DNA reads TGTGCCAGTAGTGGGGGACAGGGATCTGAAGCTTTCTTT. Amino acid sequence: CASSGGQGSEAFF.